This passage covers 5 T cell receptor beta chains from one sample sequenced in a study of blood T cell repertoires in COVID-19. This table comes from immunoSEQ multiplex PCR, and its TCRdb copy is limited to in-frame clones, with some not included. The sample lists 95,000 to 110,000 clones, around 88% occurring once. The sequenced sample was peripheral blood. These receptors came from a human donor in a cohort sampled during active COVID-19.

This clone was recorded a few times. The chain employs TRBV11-3 and TRBJ2-7; 10 bases match TRBD2. J was trimmed by 2 bases and V by 0 bases; bases with no gene match: 13. The V gene's germline CDR1 is SGHNT and CDR2 YENEEA. This CDR3 contains 19 residues. This chain's CDR3 is CASSLDSGGQGEETYEQYF. CDR3 sequence (DNA): TGTGCCAGCAGCTTAGATAGCGGGGGGCAGGGGGAAGAGACCTACGAGCAGTACTTC.

This rearrangement joins TRBV14 to TRBJ1-2; the D is unclear. Germline V CDR1 and CDR2: SGHDN, FVKESK. V lost 1 base and J 7 bases, leaving 10 bases between the germline ends. The CDR3 consists of 13 residues. The CDR3 nucleotides read TGTGCCAGCAGCCAAGGTAACCACATTGGCTACACCTTC. Its protein product is CASSQGNHIGYTF.

The sample holds one count of this clone. The J gene is TRBJ1-2, the V gene TRBV9; D perhaps matches TRBD1 (6 bases). Trimming took off 3 bases at V and 4 bases at J, with 16 bases between the two ends. The CDR3 length is 15 residues. CDR1 SGDLS and CDR2 YYNGEE come from the germline V gene. CDR3 region: CASSGSTGLAYGYTF. CDR3 sequence (DNA): TGTGCCAGCAGCGGATCTACAGGGTTGGCCTATGGCTACACCTTC.

This chain joins TRBV5-1 and TRBJ2-3; weak D call: TRBD2 (6 bases). V was clipped by 0 bases and J by 3 bases, with 14 bases between them. The CDR3 loop spans 16 amino acids. Germline V gene lookup returns CDR1 SGHRS and CDR2 YFSETQ. CDR3: CASSLDTGRRTDTQYF. The CDR3 DNA is TGCGCCAGCAGCTTGGATACGGGGAGGCGGACAGATACGCAGTATTTT.

The chain employs TRBV4-2 and TRBJ2-7; 11 nucleotides line up with TRBD2. This CDR3 is built from 17 residues. The trim removed 4 bases at V and 2 bases at J, leaving 10 bases unmatched. Germline CDR1 is LGHNA and CDR2 is YNFKEQ. CDR3 residues: CASSPQDMGLAAYEQYF. As DNA, the CDR3 is TGTGCCAGCAGCCCACAAGATATGGGACTAGCGGCCTACGAGCAGTACTTC.